A selection of T cell receptor beta chains follows, all from one sample in a study of cytomegalovirus exposure and HLA in healthy donors. The protocol was immunoSEQ multiplex PCR, while the TCRdb copy is restricted to in-frame clones and leaves out a portion. This table lists under 250,000 clones. The sample was PBMCs. All receptors come from a girl aged 2 to 9 in good health and CMV-seropositive. The CDR3 runs from the conserved cysteine through the conserved F or W. The D gene is left open where the match is weak.

d_call	v_call	j_call	cdr3_nt	cdr3_aa
TRBD2	TRBV27	TRBJ2-2	TGTGCCAGCAGTTGGTCTAGCGGGTTCGCCGGGGAGCTGTTTTTT	CASSWSSGFAGELFF
TRBD1	TRBV9	TRBJ2-7	TGTGCCAGCAGCCCGGGGACAGCCACCTACGAGCAGTACTTC	CASSPGTATYEQYF
.	TRBV19	TRBJ2-3	TGTGCCAGTAGAGAGAGGGAGATCCAGATAACTAGCACAGATACGCAGTATTTT	CASREREIQITSTDTQYF
.	TRBV5-4	TRBJ1-1	TGTGCCAGCAGCTTGGACGGGAACTCTGAAGCTTTCTTT	CASSLDGNSEAFF
.	TRBV19	TRBJ2-7	TGTGCCAGTAGCGCGAGGCAGGGGCTCTACGAGCAGTACTTC	CASSARQGLYEQYF
.	TRBV7-9	TRBJ2-7	TGTGCCAGCCAACCCAGTTTGTCCTACGAGCAGTACTTC	CASQPSLSYEQYF
TRBD2	TRBV4-1	TRBJ2-1	TGCGCCAGCAGTAGCGGGACAACAAATGAGCAGTTCTTC	CASSSGTTNEQFF
.	TRBV4-2	TRBJ2-1	TGTGCCAGCAGCCAGGAGAATTCGCGGGATTTCTACAATGAGCAGTTCTTC	CASSQENSRDFYNEQFF
.	TRBV5-1	TRBJ2-1	TGCGCCAGCAGCTTGGGTGTCGGGGGATTCAATGAGCAGTTCTTC	CASSLGVGGFNEQFF
.	TRBV19	TRBJ2-7	TGTGCCAGTAGTAGTCTACAGGGTATTAACGAGCAGTACTTC	CASSSLQGINEQYF
.	TRBV2	TRBJ2-7	TGTGCCAGCAGTGATTCCGGTGGAGGGGGGGGGTACTTC	CASSDSGGGGGYF
TRBD2	TRBV9	TRBJ2-3	TGTGCCAGCAGCTTTCGACTAGCGGGAGAGGGAGATACGCAGTATTTT	CASSFRLAGEGDTQYF
TRBD2	TRBV5-1	TRBJ2-1	TGCGCCAGCAGCTTGGAACTAGCGGGAGGTTACAATGAGCAGTTCTTC	CASSLELAGGYNEQFF
TRBD2	TRBV5-1	TRBJ2-1	TGCGCCAGCAGCCGGACTAGCAGAGTCAATGAGCAGTTCTTC	CASSRTSRVNEQFF
TRBD2	TRBV25-1	TRBJ2-4	TGTGCCAGCAGTTCCCTAGGGACTAGCGGGAGTCGGAACATTCAGTACTTC	CASSSLGTSGSRNIQYF
.	TRBV21-1	TRBJ2-3	TGTGCCAGCAGCAAGGAGCCCCGGGGGCGGGAGGGGGACCCTAGCACAGATACGCAGTATTTT	CASSKEPRGREGDPSTDTQYF
TRBD2	TRBV20-1	TRBJ2-7	TGCAGTGCTAGGGGGGGGTCCGAGCAGTACTTC	CSARGGSEQYF
.	TRBV6-1	TRBJ1-4	TGTGCCAGCAGTGACAGGGACGGGAGTTGGGATGAAAAACTGTTTTTT	CASSDRDGSWDEKLFF
TRBD2	TRBV19	TRBJ2-1	TGTGCCAGTAGTATAATGGGGACTAGCGGGAGCGGTGAGCAGTTCTTC	CASSIMGTSGSGEQFF
.	TRBV30	TRBJ1-1	TGTGCCTGGAGTGTAGGGAGGTCTGAAGCTTTCTTT	CAWSVGRSEAFF
.	TRBV19	TRBJ2-5	TGTGCCAGTAGTATTGCGGGTACGACCCAGTACTTC	CASSIAGTTQYF
.	TRBV28	TRBJ1-1	TGTGCCAGCAGTTTAACCATCGAGACTGAAGCTTTCTTT	CASSLTIETEAFF